This TCR beta chain was recovered during a study of CD8 T cell repertoires and HIV-1 epitope variants. In the study overall: Each of Twenty-five Gag and Nef epitope peptides stimulated a separate culture. Epitopes were three Gag families plus Nef HW9 and YT9.

Sequencing of TCR beta CDR3 used immunoSEQ survey depth. Profiling relied on immunoSEQ multiplex PCR, and the TCRdb table lists in-frame clones only, not all of them. The repertoire consists of tens of thousands of clones, with 60% to 80% occurring once and the leading ten covering roughly 24%. This TCR was recovered from a male donor with HIV. Sample: uncultured baseline CD8+ T cells from peripheral blood mononuclear cells (PBMCs).

CDR3 residues: CASSLTGAGEKLFF. For the CDR3, the DNA is TGTGCCAGCAGCTTGACGGGGGCAGGGGAAAAACTGTTTTTT. The chain has TRBV5-4 and TRBJ1-4, with TRBD1 as a possible D gene (6 bases). The CDR3 is made up of 14 amino acids. Per germline, CDR1 SGHNT and CDR2 YYREEE (reference sequence). The germline V and J ends were trimmed by 1 base and 8 bases, with 12 bases remaining between them.